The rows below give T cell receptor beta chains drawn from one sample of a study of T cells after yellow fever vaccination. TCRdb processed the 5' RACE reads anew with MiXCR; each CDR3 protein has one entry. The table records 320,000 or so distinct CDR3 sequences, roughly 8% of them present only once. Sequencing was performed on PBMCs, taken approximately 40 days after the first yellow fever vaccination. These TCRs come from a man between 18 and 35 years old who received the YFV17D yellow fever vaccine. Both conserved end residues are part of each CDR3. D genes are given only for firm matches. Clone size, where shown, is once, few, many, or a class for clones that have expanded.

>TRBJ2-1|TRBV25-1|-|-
TGTGCCAGCAGTTCACATGGGCTCCCAGAGCAGTTCTTC
CASSSHGLPEQFF
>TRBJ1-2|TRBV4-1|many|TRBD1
TGCGCCAGCAGCCAAGAACCAGGGGGGGGCTACACCTTC
CASSQEPGGGYTF
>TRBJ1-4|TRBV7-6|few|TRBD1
TGTGCCAGCAGCTGGGTGACAGGGAAGAATGAAAAACTGTTTTTT
CASSWVTGKNEKLFF
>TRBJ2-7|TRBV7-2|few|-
TGTGCCAGCAGCTTAGCAGGGTCGGGCTACGAGCAGTACTTC
CASSLAGSGYEQYF
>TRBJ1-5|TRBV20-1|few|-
TGCAGTTTTCAAGCGGCCCACAATCAGCCCCAGCATTTT
CSFQAAHNQPQHF
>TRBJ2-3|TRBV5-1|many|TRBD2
TGCGCCAGCAGCGTATCTGGGACTAGCGGGGGAGATACGCAGTATTTT
CASSVSGTSGGDTQYF
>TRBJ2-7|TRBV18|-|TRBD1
TGTGCCAGCTCACCTGACAGGGGGTCCTGGCAGTACTTC
CASSPDRGSWQYF
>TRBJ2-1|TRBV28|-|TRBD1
TGTGCCAGCAGCTCCCAAGAGGGGCAGGGGGAGTTCTTC
CASSSQEGQGEFF
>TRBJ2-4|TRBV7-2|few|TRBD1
TGTGCCAGCAGCCACCCGAGGACAGGGCTTCAGGACAACATTCAGTACTTC
CASSHPRTGLQDNIQYF
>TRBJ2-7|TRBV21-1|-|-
TGTGCCAGCAGCAAAGCACGAAGAGCCTACGAGCAGTACTTC
CASSKARRAYEQYF
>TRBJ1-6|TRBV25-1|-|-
TGTGCCAGCAGTGATGGGGGGGCTAGGTCACCCCTCCACTTT
CASSDGGARSPLHF
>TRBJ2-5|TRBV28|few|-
TGTGCCACAGGGGGGCGGGAGACCCAGTACTTC
CATGGRETQYF
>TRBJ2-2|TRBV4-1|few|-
TGCGCCAGCAGCCAAGGTCCAGGCGACACCGGGGAGCTGTTTTTT
CASSQGPGDTGELFF
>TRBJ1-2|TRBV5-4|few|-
TGTGCCAGCAGCATTGACAGTCCATACTATGGCTACACCTTC
CASSIDSPYYGYTF
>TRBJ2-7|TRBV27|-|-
TGTGCCAGCAGTTTAGTCCGCCAGGGGTCGGAGCAGTACTTC
CASSLVRQGSEQYF
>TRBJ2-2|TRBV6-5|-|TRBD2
TGTGCCAGCAGTTACCCGGGACTAGCGGGGGGATCCGGGGAGCTGTTTTTT
CASSYPGLAGGSGELFF
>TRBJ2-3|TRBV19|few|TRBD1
TGTGCCAGTAGTAAAGGGACAGCGGCTGGCACAGATACGCAGTATTTT
CASSKGTAAGTDTQYF
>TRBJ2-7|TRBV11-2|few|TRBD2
TGTGCCAGCAGTTACTCCCTTAGCGGGCCTTACGAGCAGTACTTC
CASSYSLSGPYEQYF
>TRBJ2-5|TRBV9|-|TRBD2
TGTGCCAGCAGCGTGGGACTAGCGGGTTTGGAGACCCAGTACTTC
CASSVGLAGLETQYF
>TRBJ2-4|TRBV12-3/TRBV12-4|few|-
TGTGCCAGCAGTTTATCGGGGCACAAAAACATTCAGTACTTC
CASSLSGHKNIQYF
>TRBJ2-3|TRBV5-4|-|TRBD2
TGTGCCAGCAGCTGGGGACTAGCGGGGGCCCGAAACACAGATACGCAGTATTTT
CASSWGLAGARNTDTQYF
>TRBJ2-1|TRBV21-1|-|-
TGTGCCAGCAGCAAAGCCCCTAGCGGGGGGGCTTGGGAGCAGTTCTTC
CASSKAPSGGAWEQFF
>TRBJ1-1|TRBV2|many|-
TGTGCCAGCAGTGAAAGTACTGAAGCTTTCTTT
CASSESTEAFF
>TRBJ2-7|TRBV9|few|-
TGTGCCAGCAGCGACCAACAGGGTTCCTACGAGCAGTACTTC
CASSDQQGSYEQYF
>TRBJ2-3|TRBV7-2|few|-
TGTGCCAGCAGCCGGGACCTTCATACGCAGTATTTT
CASSRDLHTQYF
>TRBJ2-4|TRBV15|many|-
TGTGCCACCAGCAGAGGGAAGGGAGAAGGGTTAAACATTCAGTACTTC
CATSRGKGEGLNIQYF
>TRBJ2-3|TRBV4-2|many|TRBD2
TGTGCCAGCAGCCAAGAACCAGCGGGGGCCACAGATACGCAGTATTTT
CASSQEPAGATDTQYF
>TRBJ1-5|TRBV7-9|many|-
TGTGCCAGCAGCCGCTCGGGGGTGTCTGGCAATCAGCCCCAGCATTTT
CASSRSGVSGNQPQHF
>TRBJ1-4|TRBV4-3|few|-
TGCGCCAGCAGCCAAGATCGGACAGCAACTAATGAAAAACTGTTTTTT
CASSQDRTATNEKLFF
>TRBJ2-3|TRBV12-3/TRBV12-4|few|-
TGTGCCAGCAGCCTATCAATAATCACAGATACGCAGTATTTT
CASSLSIITDTQYF
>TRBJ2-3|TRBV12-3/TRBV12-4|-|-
TGTGCCATTAAGATGGGTCCTGGAGGGACAGATACGCAGTATTTT
CAIKMGPGGTDTQYF
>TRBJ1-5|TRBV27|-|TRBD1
TGTGCCAGCAGTCAGACAGGGGTCGATCAGCCCCAGCATTTT
CASSQTGVDQPQHF
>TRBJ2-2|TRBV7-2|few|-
TGTGCCAGCAGCCTCCCAGGGGGGGCCGCCGGGGAGCTGTTTTTT
CASSLPGGAAGELFF
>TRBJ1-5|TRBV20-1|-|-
TGCAGTGCTAAGCAGGGGAACCAGCCCCAGCATTTT
CSAKQGNQPQHF
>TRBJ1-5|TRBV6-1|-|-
TGTGCCAGCACGGACAACCGAAATCAGCCCCAGCATTTT
CASTDNRNQPQHF
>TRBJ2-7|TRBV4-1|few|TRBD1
TGCGCCAGCAGCCCTACTCGACAGGGGGGAGACGAGCAGTACTTC
CASSPTRQGGDEQYF
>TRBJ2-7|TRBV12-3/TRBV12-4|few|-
TGTGCCAGCAGTTTAATGGGGGCGCGCTACGAGCAGTACTTC
CASSLMGARYEQYF
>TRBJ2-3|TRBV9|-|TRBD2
TGTGCCAGCAGCGTCCAAGCGGGGGGATTCACAGATACGCAGTATTTT
CASSVQAGGFTDTQYF
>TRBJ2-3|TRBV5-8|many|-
TGTGCCAGCAGCTTGGCCCCGGGACATTGGATGTCCGATACGCAGTATTTT
CASSLAPGHWMSDTQYF
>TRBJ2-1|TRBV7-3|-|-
TGTGCCAGCAGCCCAGGGACTCCCTACAATGAGCAGTTCTTC
CASSPGTPYNEQFF
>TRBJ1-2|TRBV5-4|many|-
TGTGCCAGCAGCTTTCAGACAGGCAAGGTCTACACCTTC
CASSFQTGKVYTF
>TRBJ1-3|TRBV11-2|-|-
TGTGCCAGCGGCCCTCCGTCTGGAAACACCATATATTTT
CASGPPSGNTIYF
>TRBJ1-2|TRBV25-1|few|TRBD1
TGTGCCAGCAGTGTCAAGACAGGGCCTAGGGGTGGCTACACCTTC
CASSVKTGPRGGYTF
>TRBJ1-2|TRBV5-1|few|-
TGCGCCAGCAGCCACGACAGGAGAGACTTCTATGGCTACACCTTC
CASSHDRRDFYGYTF